The 4 T cell receptor beta chains below all came from one sample that was sequenced in a study of blood T cells in healthy people across ages (dated by TCRdb to the mid-2010s). Library preparation was by 5' RACE. The instrument given in TCRdb is Illumina HiSeq 2500. The second PCR ran for roughly 6 to 11 cycles and used a J-beta primer mix along with a sample-barcoded 5' primer. TCRdb reanalyzed the raw reads on its own, using fastp at Q25 for trimming and MiXCR for clone calling, and kept in-frame beta chains. Entries are consolidated by CDR3 protein sequence, retaining the most common genes and DNA. The sample records more than 800,000 distinct CDR3 sequences, less than 35% of which are singletons. The top ten constitute 17% of the sample. The sample consisted of blood. Receptor source: an elderly woman in good health.

The V and J genes are TRBV14 and TRBJ2-1, with D perhaps assigned TRBD1 or TRBD2 (6 bases each). The J call may be faulty, since TRBJ2-7 better matches the DNA end. Germline V CDR1 and CDR2: SGHDN, FVKESK. The length of the CDR3 is 22 residues. CDR3 protein: CASSQGVRRGNFLAQPYNEQYF. The DNA for the CDR3 is TGTGCCAGCAGCCAAGGGGTCAGGAGGGGGAACTTTTTAGCGCAGCCCTACAATGAGCAGTACTTC.

The rearrangement joins TRBV6-5 to TRBJ2-7; 9 bases agree with TRBD1. V gave up 6 bases and J gave up 5 bases; unmatched junction bases: 8. The CDR3 totals 14 residues. Per the germline V gene, CDR1 is MNHEY and CDR2 is SVGAGI. In DNA form, the CDR3 reads TGTGCCAGCAGCCAAGGGACAGGGCGCAACGAGCAGTACTTC. Encoded protein: CASSQGTGRNEQYF.

This clonotype was seen many times. V and J are TRBV20-1 and TRBJ1-5, with D possibly TRBD1 on 5 matching bases. The V gene's germline CDR1 is DFQATT and CDR2 SNEGSKA (reference sequence). The CDR3 extends over 15 amino acids. V was shortened by 0 bases and J by 3 bases, with 12 bases between the two germline ends. The CDR3 bases are TGCAGTGCTAGAGATCAGGGACGGCCCAATCAGCCCCAGCATTTT. Translated, it gives CSARDQGRPNQPQHF.

This clonotype was detected only a few times. The chain links TRBV10-3 to TRBJ1-6; 8 positions agree with TRBD1. The CDR3 is made up of 13 amino acids. J was trimmed by 13 bases and V by 4 bases; bases with no gene match: 6. The V gene's germline CDR1 is ENHRY and CDR2 SYGVKD. The CDR3 DNA follows: TGTGCCATCAGTGGGGGCAGGGGGCAGCCCCTCCACTTT. Its protein product is CAISGGRGQPLHF.